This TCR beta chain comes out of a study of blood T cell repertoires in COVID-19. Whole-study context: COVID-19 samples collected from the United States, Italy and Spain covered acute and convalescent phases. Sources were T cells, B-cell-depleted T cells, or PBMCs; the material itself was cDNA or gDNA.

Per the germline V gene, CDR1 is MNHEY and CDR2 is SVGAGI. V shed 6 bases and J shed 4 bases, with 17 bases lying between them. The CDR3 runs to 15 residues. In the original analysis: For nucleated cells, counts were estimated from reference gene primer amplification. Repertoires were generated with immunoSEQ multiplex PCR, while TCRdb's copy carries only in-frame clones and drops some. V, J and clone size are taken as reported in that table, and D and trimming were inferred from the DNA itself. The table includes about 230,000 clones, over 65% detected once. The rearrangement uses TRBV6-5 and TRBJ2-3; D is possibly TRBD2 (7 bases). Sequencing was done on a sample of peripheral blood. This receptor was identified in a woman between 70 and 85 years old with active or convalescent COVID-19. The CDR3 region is CASSIRGGQADTQYF. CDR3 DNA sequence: TGTGCCAGCAGCATAAGGGGGGGGCAGGCAGATACGCAGTATTTT.